This T cell receptor beta chain is drawn from a study of blood T cell repertoires in COVID-19. Turning to the study itself: COVID-19 samples, acute and convalescent, were from the United States, Italy and Spain. The cDNA or gDNA used as material had been derived from T cells, B-cell-depleted T cells, or PBMCs.

Seattle's enrolled individuals joined amid active infection and were then monitored longitudinally. Germline V CDR1 and CDR2: LGHDT, YNNKEL (reference sequence). This CDR3 region has 12 residues. The V gene lost 4 bases and the J gene lost 7 bases, with 7 bases spanning the gap. In the original processing: Using reference gene primer amplification, nucleated cell counts were estimated. The assay was immunoSEQ multiplex PCR, and TCRdb's table has in-frame clones only and misses some. That table is the source of V, J and clone size, and D and trimming were worked out from the DNA. The sample has about 170,000 clones, around 84% seen once; the top ten hold about 15%.

The source material was peripheral blood. The genes are TRBV3-1 (or the pseudogene TRBV3-2) and TRBJ1-4; tentatively, D is TRBD1 (5 bases). The sequence was collected from a woman in her 70s with COVID-19, enrolled during active disease. The DNA for the CDR3 is TGTGCCAGCAGCCGCGACAGTGAAAAACTGTTTTTT. Translating gives CASSRDSEKLFF.